This T cell receptor (beta chain) was retrieved from a study of identical twins. The study's findings and limits: The authors drew conclusions from cross-sectional statistical analysis rather than following the same donors. Abundant beta clonotypes from cord blood had fewer insertions, unlike memory repertoires, which showed none.

The V end lost 0 bases, the J end lost 3 bases, and 18 bases lay between the germline ends. The CDR3 has 16 residues. The germline CDR1 and CDR2 sequences are DFQATT and SNEGSKA (reference sequence). Each CDR3 protein gets one entry after TCRdb re-called the 5' RACE reads with MiXCR. This sample yields hundreds of thousands of distinct CDR3 sequences, of which more than 9% are seen a single time; around 1.5% belongs to the top ten. There are a few counts of this clonotype. As yet, its antigen is unknown. These records were also assigned to another study, of yellow fever vaccine responses in identical twins.

The chain carries TRBV20-1 and TRBJ2-7, with a tentative D call TRBD2 (5 bases). Specimen: PBMCs. This TCR was recovered from a woman aged 18-29 years in good health. CDR3 in amino acids: CSARDPARAEDYEQYF. In DNA, the CDR3 is TGCAGTGCTAGAGACCCCGCTAGAGCGGAGGACTACGAGCAGTACTTC.